One sample yielded the 3 T cell receptor beta chains listed below, sequenced in a study of blood T cell repertoires in COVID-19. Produced via immunoSEQ multiplex PCR; TCRdb's table is partial and in-frame only. The data show 55,000 to 80,000 clones, roughly 82% seen once. Sequencing was performed on peripheral blood. The origin of the receptors is a man older than 75 with active COVID-19.

This clone was seen a single time. V gene TRBV19 combines with J gene TRBJ2-2, with TRBD1 as a possible D gene (6 bases). CDR3 length: 14 residues. In germline, CDR1 is LNHDA, CDR2 SQIVND (reference sequence). V was cut by 7 bases and J by 6 bases, with 15 bases left in between. CDR3 nucleotides: TGTGCCAGTAACCCTCACAGGGACGCCGGGGAGCTGTTTTTT. Amino acids: CASNPHRDAGELFF.

The rearrangement links TRBV9 to TRBJ1-4, with no clear D. The germline V gene has CDR1 SGDLS and CDR2 YYNGEE. V lost 3 bases, J lost 8 bases, and 14 bases lay in between. CDR3 length equals 14 residues. The CDR3 bases are TGTGCCAGCAGCGCTCGGGGAGGTGGGGAAAAACTGTTTTTT. Its translation: CASSARGGGEKLFF.

There are a few counts of this clone. This sequence joins TRBV3-1 (or the pseudogene TRBV3-2) and TRBJ1-5, with 9 bases that match TRBD1. CDR1 is LGHDT, CDR2 YNNKEL, per germline (reference sequence). With V trimmed by 0 bases and J by 6 bases, 3 bases remained unmatched. This CDR3 spans 15 amino acids. CDR3 protein: CASSQEGTGTQPQHF. The CDR3 DNA reads as TGTGCCAGCAGCCAAGAAGGGACAGGGACTCAGCCCCAGCATTTT.